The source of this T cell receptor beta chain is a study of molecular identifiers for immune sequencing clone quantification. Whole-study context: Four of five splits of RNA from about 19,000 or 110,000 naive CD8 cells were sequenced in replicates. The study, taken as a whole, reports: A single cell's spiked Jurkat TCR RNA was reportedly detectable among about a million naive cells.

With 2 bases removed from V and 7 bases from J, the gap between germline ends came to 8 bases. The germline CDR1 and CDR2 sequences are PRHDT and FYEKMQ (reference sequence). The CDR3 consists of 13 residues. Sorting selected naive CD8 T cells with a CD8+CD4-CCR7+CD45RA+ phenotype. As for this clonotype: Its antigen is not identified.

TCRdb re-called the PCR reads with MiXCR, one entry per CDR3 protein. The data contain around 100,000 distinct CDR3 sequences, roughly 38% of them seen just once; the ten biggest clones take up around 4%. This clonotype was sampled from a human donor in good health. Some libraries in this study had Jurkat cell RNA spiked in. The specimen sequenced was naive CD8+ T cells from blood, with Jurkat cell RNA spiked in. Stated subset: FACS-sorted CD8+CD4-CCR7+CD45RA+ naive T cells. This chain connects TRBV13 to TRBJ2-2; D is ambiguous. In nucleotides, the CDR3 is TGTGCCAGCAGCTTATTTTGGGACGGGGAGCTGTTTTTT. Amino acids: CASSLFWDGELFF.